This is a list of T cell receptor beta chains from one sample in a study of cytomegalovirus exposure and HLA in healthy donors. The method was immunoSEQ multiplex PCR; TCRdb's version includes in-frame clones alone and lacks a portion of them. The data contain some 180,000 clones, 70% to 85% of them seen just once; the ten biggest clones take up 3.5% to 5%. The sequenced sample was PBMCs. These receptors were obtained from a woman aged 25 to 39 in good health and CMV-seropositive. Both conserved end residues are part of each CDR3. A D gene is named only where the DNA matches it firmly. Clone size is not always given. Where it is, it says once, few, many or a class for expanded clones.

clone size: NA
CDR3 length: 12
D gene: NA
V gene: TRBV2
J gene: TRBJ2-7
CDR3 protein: CASSQLGGEQYF
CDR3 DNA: TGTGCCAGCAGCCAGTTGGGAGGTGAGCAGTACTTC

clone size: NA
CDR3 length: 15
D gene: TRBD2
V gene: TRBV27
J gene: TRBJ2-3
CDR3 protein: CASSFLAGGSDTQYF
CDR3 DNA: TGTGCCAGCAGTTTTCTGGCGGGAGGGTCAGATACGCAGTATTTT

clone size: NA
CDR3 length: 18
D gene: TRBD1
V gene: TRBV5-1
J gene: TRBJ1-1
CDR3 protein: CASKSPQGLRGPNTEAFF
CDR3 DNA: TGCGCCAGCAAATCACCCCAGGGACTCAGGGGGCCGAACACTGAAGCTTTCTTT

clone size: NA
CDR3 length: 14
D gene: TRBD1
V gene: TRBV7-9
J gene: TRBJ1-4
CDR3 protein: CASSHRGDTEKLFF
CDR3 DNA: TGTGCCAGCAGCCACAGGGGGGACACGGAAAAACTGTTTTTT

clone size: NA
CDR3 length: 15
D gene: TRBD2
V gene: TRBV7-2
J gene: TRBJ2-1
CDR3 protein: CASSLDRTSGDEQFF
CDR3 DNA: TGTGCCAGCAGCTTAGACCGGACTAGCGGGGATGAGCAGTTCTTC

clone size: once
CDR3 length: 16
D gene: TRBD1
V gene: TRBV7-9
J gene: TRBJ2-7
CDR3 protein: CASSLPLDQGAGEQYF
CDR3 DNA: TGTGCCAGCAGCTTACCTCTCGACCAGGGGGCGGGGGAGCAGTACTTC

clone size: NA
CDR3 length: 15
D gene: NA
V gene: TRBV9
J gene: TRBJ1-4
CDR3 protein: CASSAYPGREEKLFF
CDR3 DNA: TGTGCCAGCAGCGCCTACCCGGGCCGGGAGGAAAAACTGTTTTTT

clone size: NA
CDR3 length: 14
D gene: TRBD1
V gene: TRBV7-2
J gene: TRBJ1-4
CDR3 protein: CASSSTGGREKLFF
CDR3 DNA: TGTGCCAGCAGCTCGACAGGGGGTAGGGAAAAACTGTTTTTT

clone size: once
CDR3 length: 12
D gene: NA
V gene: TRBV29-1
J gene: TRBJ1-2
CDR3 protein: CSVLAEDYGYTF
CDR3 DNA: TGCAGCGTTTTGGCAGAGGACTATGGCTACACCTTC

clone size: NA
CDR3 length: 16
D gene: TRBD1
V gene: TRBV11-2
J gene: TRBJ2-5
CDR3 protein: CASSLVGTGTQETQYF
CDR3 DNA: TGTGCCAGCAGCTTAGTAGGGACAGGGACCCAAGAGACCCAGTACTTC

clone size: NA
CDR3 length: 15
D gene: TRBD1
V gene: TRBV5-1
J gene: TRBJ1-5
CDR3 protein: CASSLGTGGDQPQHF
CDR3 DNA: TGCGCCAGCAGCTTGGGGACAGGGGGAGATCAGCCCCAGCATTTT

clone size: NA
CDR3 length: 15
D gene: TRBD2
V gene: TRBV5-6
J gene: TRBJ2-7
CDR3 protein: CASSLVGAGVDEQYF
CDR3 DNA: TGTGCCAGCAGCTTGGTTGGAGCGGGAGTAGACGAGCAGTACTTC

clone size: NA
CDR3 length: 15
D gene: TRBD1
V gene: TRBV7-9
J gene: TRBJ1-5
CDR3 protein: CASSSPDREGQPQHF
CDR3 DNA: TGTGCCAGCAGCTCACCGGACAGGGAGGGTCAGCCCCAGCATTTT

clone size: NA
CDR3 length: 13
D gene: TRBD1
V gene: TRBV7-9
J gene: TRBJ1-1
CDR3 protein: CASSIQGATEAFF
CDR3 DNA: TGTGCCAGCAGCATACAGGGGGCCACTGAAGCTTTCTTT

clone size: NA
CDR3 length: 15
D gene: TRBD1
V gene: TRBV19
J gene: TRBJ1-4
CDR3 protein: CASNIRDRGIEKLFF
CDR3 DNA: TGTGCCAGTAACATTCGGGACAGGGGAATTGAAAAACTGTTTTTT

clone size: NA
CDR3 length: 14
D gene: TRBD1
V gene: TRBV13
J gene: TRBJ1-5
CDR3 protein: CASSLRGGGQPQHF
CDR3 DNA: TGTGCCAGCAGCTTACGAGGGGGCGGTCAGCCCCAGCATTTT

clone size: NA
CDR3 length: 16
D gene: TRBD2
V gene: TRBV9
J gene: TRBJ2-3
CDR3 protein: CASSVRLAGGTDTQYF
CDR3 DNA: TGTGCCAGCAGCGTCCGACTAGCGGGGGGAACAGATACGCAGTATTTT

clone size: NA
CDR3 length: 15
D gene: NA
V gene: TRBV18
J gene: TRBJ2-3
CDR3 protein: CASSPGDSSTDTQYF
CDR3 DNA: TGTGCCAGCTCCCCAGGTGACAGTAGCACAGATACGCAGTATTTT

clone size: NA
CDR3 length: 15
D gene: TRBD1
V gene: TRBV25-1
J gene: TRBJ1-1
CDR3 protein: CASMVGRGPNTEAFF
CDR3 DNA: TGTGCCAGCATGGTTGGCAGGGGGCCGAACACTGAAGCTTTCTTT

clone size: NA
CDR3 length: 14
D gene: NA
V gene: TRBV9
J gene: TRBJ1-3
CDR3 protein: CASSVDTLQDTIYF
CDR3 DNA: TGTGCCAGCAGCGTGGACACTCTCCAGGACACCATATATTTT

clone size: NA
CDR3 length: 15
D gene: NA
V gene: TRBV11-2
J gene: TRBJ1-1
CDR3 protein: CASSRDSSGNTEAFF
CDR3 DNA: TGTGCCAGCAGCCGGGACTCCTCTGGGAACACTGAAGCTTTCTTT

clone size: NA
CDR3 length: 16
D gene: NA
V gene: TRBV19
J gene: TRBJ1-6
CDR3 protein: CASSISAYPRNSPLHF
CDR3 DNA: TGTGCCAGTAGTATTTCGGCATACCCTAGGAATTCACCCCTCCACTTT

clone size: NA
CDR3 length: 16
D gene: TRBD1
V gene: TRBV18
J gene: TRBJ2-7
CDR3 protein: CASSPLDRVEPYEQYF
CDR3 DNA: TGTGCCAGCTCACCCCTCGACAGGGTGGAACCCTACGAGCAGTACTTC

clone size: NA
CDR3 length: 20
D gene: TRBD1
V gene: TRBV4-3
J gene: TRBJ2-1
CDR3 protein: CASSHSLGGQPLEEGNEQFF
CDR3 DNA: TGCGCCAGCAGCCACTCCCTAGGGGGACAGCCCTTAGAAGAGGGGAATGAGCAGTTCTTC

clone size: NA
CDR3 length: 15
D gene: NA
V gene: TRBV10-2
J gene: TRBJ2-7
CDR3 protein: CASSVPLGSSYEQYF
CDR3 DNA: TGCGCCAGCAGTGTCCCACTAGGGAGCTCCTACGAGCAGTACTTC

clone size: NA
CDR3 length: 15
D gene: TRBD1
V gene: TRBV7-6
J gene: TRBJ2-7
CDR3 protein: CASSLGTGDTYEQYF
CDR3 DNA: TGTGCCAGCAGCCTTGGGACAGGGGATACCTACGAGCAGTACTTC

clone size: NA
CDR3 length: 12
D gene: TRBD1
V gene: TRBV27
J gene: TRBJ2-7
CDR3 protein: CASRDRGVEQYF
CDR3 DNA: TGTGCCAGCCGGGACAGGGGAGTCGAGCAGTACTTC

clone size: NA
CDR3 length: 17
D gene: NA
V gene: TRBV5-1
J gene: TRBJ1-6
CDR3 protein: CASSLGTGSSYNSPLHF
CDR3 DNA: TGCGCCAGCAGCTTGGGGACCGGGAGCTCCTATAATTCACCCCTCCACTTT

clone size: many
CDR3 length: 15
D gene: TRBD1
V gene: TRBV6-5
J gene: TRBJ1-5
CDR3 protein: CASSSTQGANQPQHF
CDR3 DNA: TGTGCCAGCAGTTCCACCCAGGGGGCTAATCAGCCCCAGCATTTT

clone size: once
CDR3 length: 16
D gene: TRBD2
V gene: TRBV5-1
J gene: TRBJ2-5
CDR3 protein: CASSPEPGLAKGTQYF
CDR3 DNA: TGCGCCAGCAGCCCCGAACCGGGACTAGCTAAGGGGACCCAGTACTTC

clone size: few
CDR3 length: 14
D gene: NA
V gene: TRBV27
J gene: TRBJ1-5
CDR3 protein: CASSFDSLLGPQHF
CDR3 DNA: TGTGCCAGCAGTTTTGACAGCCTCCTGGGGCCCCAGCATTTT

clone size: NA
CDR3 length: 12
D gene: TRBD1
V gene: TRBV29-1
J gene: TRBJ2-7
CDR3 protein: CSVEDRGKEQYF
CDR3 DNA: TGCAGCGTTGAGGACAGGGGCAAAGAGCAGTACTTC

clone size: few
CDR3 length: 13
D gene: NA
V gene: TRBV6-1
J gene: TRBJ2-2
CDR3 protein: CASSATGYGELFF
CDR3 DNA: TGTGCCAGCAGTGCAACAGGGTACGGGGAGCTGTTTTTT

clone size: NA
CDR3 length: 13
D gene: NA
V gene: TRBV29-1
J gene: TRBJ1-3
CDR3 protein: CSVGRDSGNTIYF
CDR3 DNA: TGCAGCGTTGGACGGGACTCTGGAAACACCATATATTTT

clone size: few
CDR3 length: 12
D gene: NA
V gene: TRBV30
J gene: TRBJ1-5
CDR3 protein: CAWSSGYQPQHF
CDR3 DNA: TGTGCCTGGAGTTCGGGGTATCAGCCCCAGCATTTT

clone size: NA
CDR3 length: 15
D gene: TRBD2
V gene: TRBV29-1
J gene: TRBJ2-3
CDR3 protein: CSVRDYGGGADTQYF
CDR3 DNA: TGCAGCGTTAGGGACTACGGCGGGGGGGCAGATACGCAGTATTTT

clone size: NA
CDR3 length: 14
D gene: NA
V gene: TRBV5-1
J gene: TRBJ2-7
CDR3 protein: CASRSFVGEDEQYF
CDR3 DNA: TGCGCCAGCAGGAGCTTTGTAGGAGAGGACGAGCAGTACTTC

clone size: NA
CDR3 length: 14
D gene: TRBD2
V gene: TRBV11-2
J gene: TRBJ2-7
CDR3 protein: CASSFSGGAYEQYF
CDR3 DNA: TGTGCCAGCAGCTTTAGCGGGGGGGCCTACGAGCAGTACTTC

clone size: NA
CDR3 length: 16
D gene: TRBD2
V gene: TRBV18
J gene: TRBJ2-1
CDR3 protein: CASSSQGGSNYNEQFF
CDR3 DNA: TGTGCCAGCTCATCCCAGGGAGGGTCCAACTACAATGAGCAGTTCTTC

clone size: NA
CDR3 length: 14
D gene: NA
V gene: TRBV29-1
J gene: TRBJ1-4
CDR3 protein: CSVTVGAIIEKLFF
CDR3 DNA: TGCAGCGTCACTGTAGGAGCGATAATTGAAAAACTGTTTTTT

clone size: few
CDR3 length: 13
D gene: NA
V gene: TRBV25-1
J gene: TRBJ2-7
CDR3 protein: CASSGQLSYEQYF
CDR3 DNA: TGTGCCAGCAGTGGACAGCTATCCTACGAGCAGTACTTC

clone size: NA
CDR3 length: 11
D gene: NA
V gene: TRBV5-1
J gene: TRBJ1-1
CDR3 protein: CASMGGTEAFF
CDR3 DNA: TGCGCCAGCATGGGGGGCACTGAAGCTTTCTTT

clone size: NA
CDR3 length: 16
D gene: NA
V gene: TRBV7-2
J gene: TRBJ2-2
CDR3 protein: CASSWTGTGNTGELFF
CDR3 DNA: TGTGCCAGCAGCTGGACCGGGACTGGGAACACCGGGGAGCTGTTTTTT

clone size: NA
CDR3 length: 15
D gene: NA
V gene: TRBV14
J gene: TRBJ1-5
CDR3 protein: CASSRTSLSNQPQHF
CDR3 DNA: TGTGCCAGCAGCCGGACAAGCCTTAGCAATCAGCCCCAGCATTTT